The source of this T cell receptor (beta chain) is a study of CD8+ T cells in alopecia areata. The overall study: Patients received oral tofacitinib, 5 to 10 mg twice daily, for moderate-to-severe alopecia areata.

Germline V gene sequence: CDR1 SEHNR, CDR2 FQNEAQ (reference sequence). The CDR3 covers 14 residues. V lost 5 bases and J 2 bases, leaving 10 bases between the germline ends. Lesional scalp tissue (obtained by punch biopsy) and peripheral blood were collected from alopecia areata patients. PBMCs, the starting material, were the source of sorted CD4+ and CD8+ T cells. This clone was seen a few times. Extracted from the samples, RNA was reverse transcribed into cDNA to serve as the sequencing template. TCRdb's table, derived via immunoSEQ multiplex PCR, lists solely in-frame clones and lacks some. The sample consists of hundreds of thousands of clones, under 80% of them appearing once.

V gene TRBV7-9 combines with J gene TRBJ1-3, with D uncertain. This TCR was recovered from a human donor with alopecia areata. Sequences were derived from CD4+ T cells sorted from blood, sampled at week 0. CDR3 in DNA: TGTGCCAGCAGCGGCGGAAGAACTGGAAACACCATATATTTT. Translating it yields CASSGGRTGNTIYF.